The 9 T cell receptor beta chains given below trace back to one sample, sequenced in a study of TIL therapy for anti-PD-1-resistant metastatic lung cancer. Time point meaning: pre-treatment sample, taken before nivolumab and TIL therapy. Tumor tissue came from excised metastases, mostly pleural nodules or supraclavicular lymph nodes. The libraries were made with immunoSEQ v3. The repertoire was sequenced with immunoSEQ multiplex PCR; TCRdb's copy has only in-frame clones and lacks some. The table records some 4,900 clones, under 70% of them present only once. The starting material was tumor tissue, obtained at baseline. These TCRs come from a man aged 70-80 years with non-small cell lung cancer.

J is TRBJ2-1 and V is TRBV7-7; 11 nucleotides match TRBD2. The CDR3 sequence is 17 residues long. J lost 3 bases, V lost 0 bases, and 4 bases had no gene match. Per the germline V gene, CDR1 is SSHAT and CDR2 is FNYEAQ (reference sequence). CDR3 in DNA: TGTGCCAGCAGCTTAGCGGGAACTAGCGGGAGCTACAATGAGCAGTTCTTC. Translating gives CASSLAGTSGSYNEQFF. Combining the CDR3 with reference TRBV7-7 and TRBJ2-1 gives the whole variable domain GAGVSQSPRYKVTKRGQDVTLRCDPISSHATLYWYQQALGQGPEFLTYFNYEAQPDKSGLPSDRFSAERPEGSISTLTIQRTEQRDSAMYRCASSLAGTSGSYNEQFFGPGTRLTVL.

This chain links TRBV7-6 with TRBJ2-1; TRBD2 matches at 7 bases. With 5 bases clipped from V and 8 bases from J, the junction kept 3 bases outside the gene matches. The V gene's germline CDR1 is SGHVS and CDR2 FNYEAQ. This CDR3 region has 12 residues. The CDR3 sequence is CASSPLADEQFF. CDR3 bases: TGTGCCAGCAGCCCCCTAGCGGATGAGCAGTTCTTC.

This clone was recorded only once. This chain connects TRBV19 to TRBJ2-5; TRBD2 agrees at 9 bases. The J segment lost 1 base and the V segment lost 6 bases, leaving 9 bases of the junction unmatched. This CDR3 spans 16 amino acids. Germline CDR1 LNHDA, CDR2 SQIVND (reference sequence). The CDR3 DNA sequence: TGTGCCAGTAGCTCGCGGGGGGGACAACCCCAAGAGACCCAGTACTTC. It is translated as CASSSRGGQPQETQYF.

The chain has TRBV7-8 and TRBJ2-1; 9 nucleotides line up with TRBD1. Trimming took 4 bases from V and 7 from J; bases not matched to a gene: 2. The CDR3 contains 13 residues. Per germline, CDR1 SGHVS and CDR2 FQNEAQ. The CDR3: CASSSDRGNEQFF. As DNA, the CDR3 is TGTGCCAGCAGCTCAGACAGGGGGAATGAGCAGTTCTTC.

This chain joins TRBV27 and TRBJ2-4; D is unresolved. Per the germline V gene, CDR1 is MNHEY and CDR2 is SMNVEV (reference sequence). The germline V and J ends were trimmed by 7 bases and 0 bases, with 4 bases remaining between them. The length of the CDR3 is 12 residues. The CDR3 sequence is CASNLAKNIQYF. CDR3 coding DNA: TGTGCCAGCAATCTAGCCAAAAACATTCAGTACTTC.

The CDR3 here is CASRGDRAKNIQYF. The CDR3 region has the DNA TGTGCCAGCAGAGGGGATAGGGCCAAAAACATTCAGTACTTC. The genes are TRBV5-4 and TRBJ2-4; D may be TRBD1 (5 bases). Trimming pared 5 bases from V and 1 base from J, leaving 10 bases between. In germline, CDR1 is SGHNT, CDR2 YYREEE (reference sequence). The CDR3 has 14 residues.

The CDR3 loop is CSVEDNPNTEAFF. CDR3 bases: TGCAGCGTTGAGGACAACCCGAACACTGAAGCTTTCTTT. The chain recombines TRBV29-1 with TRBJ1-1, with D maybe TRBD1 (5 bases). CDR3 length: 13 amino acids. Germline V lookup: CDR1 SQVTM, CDR2 ANQGSEA. Trimming removed 3 bases from V and 1 base from J, with 9 bases in between. The full variable domain, with the rest looked up from reference TRBV29-1 and TRBJ1-1, is SAVISQKPSRDICQRGTSLTIQCQVDSQVTMMFWYRQQPGQSLTLIATANQGSEATYESGFVIDKFPISRPNLTFSTLTVSNMSPEDSSIYLCSVEDNPNTEAFFGQGTRLTVV.

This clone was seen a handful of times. CDR3: CASSFSTNTEAFF. CDR3 sequence (DNA): TGTGCCAGCAGCTTTAGCACGAACACTGAAGCTTTCTTT. This sequence joins TRBV11-3 and TRBJ1-1; D gene unclear. Germline-derived CDR1 and CDR2 are SGHNT and YENEEA. The CDR3 is made up of 13 amino acids. V was shortened by 3 bases and J by 1 base, with 6 bases between the two germline ends. Supplemented by reference TRBV11-3 and TRBJ1-1, the full variable domain reads EAGVVQSPRYKIIEKKQPVAFWCNPISGHNTLYWYLQNLGQGPELLIRYENEEAVDDSQLPKDRFSAERLKGVDSTLKIQPAELGDSAVYLCASSFSTNTEAFFGQGTRLTVV.

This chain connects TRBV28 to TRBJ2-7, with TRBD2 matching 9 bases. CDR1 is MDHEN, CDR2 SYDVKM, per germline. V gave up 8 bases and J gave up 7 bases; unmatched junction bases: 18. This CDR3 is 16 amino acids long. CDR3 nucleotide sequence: TGTGCCAGCTCGTGCGCGTACGCGGGAGGGCCGGGAGAGCAGTACTTC. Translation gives CASSCAYAGGPGEQYF.